This T cell receptor (beta chain) stems from a study of blood T cell repertoires in COVID-19. Germline V gene data show CDR1 as MNHEY and CDR2 as SVGAGI. This CDR3 region has 15 residues. Trimming removed 5 bases from V and 4 bases from J; junction bases left unmatched: 7. The data were produced by immunoSEQ multiplex PCR, yet TCRdb's version contains in-frame clones alone and is incomplete. The table lists 430,000 or so clones, approximately 90% of them singletons, with approximately 1.3% in the top ten. The receptor was isolated from a woman aged 18-29 years who had been exposed to COVID-19. The rearrangement uses TRBV6-5 and TRBJ1-2, with 10 bases identical to TRBD1. The material sequenced was PBMCs or T cells enriched from blood (not recorded which). The CDR3 DNA follows: TGTGCCAGCAGTCGTCTGGGACAGGGGTCCTATGGCTACACCTTC. It codes for CASSRLGQGSYGYTF.